This TCR beta chain was observed in a study of identical twins. This clonotype was detected many times. What it binds is not known. Study-wide points: Models predicted too little out-of-frame TCR alpha sharing in monozygotic twins. Cord blood beta clonotypes that were abundant carried fewer insertions, and memory repertoires showed no such trend. Excess low generation probability was seen in twin-shared out-of-frame alpha sequences.

TCRdb re-derived calls from the 5' RACE reads in MiXCR, one entry per CDR3 protein. Altogether 120,000 to 150,000 distinct CDR3 sequences are present, around 3.6% being singletons, with the ten largest covering approximately 7.7%. Germline values: CDR1 SGHAT, CDR2 FQNNGV. This CDR3 spans 14 amino acids. V was shortened by 3 bases and J by 4 bases, with 12 bases between the two germline ends. The sample consisted of memory T cells sorted from blood. The origin of this receptor is a man in his late teens or twenties in good health. This chain uses TRBV11-2 with TRBJ2-5, with D perhaps TRBD2 (6 bases). For the CDR3, the DNA is TGTGCCAGCAGCTTGGCGGGACGGGTAGAGACCCAGTACTTC. Amino acid sequence: CASSLAGRVETQYF.